This entry lists 3 T cell receptor beta chains sequenced from one sample in a study of cytomegalovirus exposure and HLA in healthy donors. This table comes from immunoSEQ multiplex PCR, and its TCRdb copy is limited to in-frame clones, with some not included. This table holds roughly 150,000 clones, 80% to 95% found once. The sample comprised PBMCs. The receptors were gathered from a man aged 18 to 30 in good health and CMV-seronegative.

The chain carries TRBV2 and TRBJ1-3; 8 bases line up with TRBD1. Trimming cost V 10 bases and J 3 bases; bases outside gene matches: 8. The CDR3 has 14 residues. CDR1 is SNHLY and CDR2 is FYNNEI in the germline V gene. CDR3 in amino acids: CAIQDRGGGNTIYF. In DNA form, the CDR3 reads TGTGCCATTCAAGACAGGGGAGGTGGAAACACCATATATTTT.

The chain has TRBV27 and TRBJ1-2; D is perhaps TRBD1 (6 bases). The V and J ends lost 5 bases and 2 bases respectively, with 18 bases between them. The CDR3 has 16 residues. Germline V gene data show CDR1 as MNHEY and CDR2 as SMNVEV (reference sequence). Written as DNA, the CDR3 is TGTGCCAGCAGTCCGACGACAGGCCAAGGGAACTATGGCTACACCTTC. This encodes CASSPTTGQGNYGYTF.

This chain links TRBV10-3 with TRBJ1-1; 7 nucleotides match TRBD1. V gave up 6 bases and J gave up 0 bases; unmatched junction bases: 7. This CDR3 is 15 amino acids long. The V gene's germline CDR1 is ENHRY and CDR2 SYGVKD. CDR3 DNA sequence: TGTGCCATCAGGGGGACAGCCCTCGTGAACACTGAAGCTTTCTTT. As protein: CAIRGTALVNTEAFF.